This TCR beta chain appears in the sequencing data of a study of identical twins. Whole-study findings and limits: Out-of-frame beta sequences exhibited a weaker degree of excess twin sharing.

TCRdb reanalysed the 5' RACE reads using MiXCR and keeps one entry per CDR3 protein. This table has 300,000 to 400,000 distinct CDR3 sequences, 9% appearing once. This clonotype was seen only a few times. Its antigen remains unidentified. CDR3 length equals 14 residues. Looked up from germline, CDR1 is ENHRY and CDR2 is SYGVKD. Trimming stripped 2 bases from V and 7 bases from J, with 15 bases between. Sequencing was carried out using naive T cells sorted from blood. The gene calls are TRBV10-3 and TRBJ2-7, with D maybe TRBD2 (6 bases). The clonotype was recovered from a woman in her forties or fifties in good health. DNA of the CDR3: TGTGCCATCAGTGAGAGACGGGACTGGGGGGAGCAGTACGTC. This codes for CAISERRDWGEQYV.